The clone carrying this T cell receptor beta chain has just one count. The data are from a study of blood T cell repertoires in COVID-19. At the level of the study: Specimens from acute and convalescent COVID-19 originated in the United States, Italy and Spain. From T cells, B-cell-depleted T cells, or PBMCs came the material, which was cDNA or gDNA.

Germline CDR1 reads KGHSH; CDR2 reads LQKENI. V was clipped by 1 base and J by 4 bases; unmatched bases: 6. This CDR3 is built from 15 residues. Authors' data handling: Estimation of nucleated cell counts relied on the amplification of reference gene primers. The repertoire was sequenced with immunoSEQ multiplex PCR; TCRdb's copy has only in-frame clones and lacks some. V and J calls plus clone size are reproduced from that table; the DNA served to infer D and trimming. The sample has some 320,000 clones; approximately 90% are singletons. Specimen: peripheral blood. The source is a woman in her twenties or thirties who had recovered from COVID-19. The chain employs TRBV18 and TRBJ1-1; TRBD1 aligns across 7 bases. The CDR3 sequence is CASSPQGRGSTEAFF. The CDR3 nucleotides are TGTGCCAGCTCACCACAGGGCAGGGGGAGCACTGAAGCTTTCTTT.